This paragraph covers one T cell receptor beta chain sequence. No antigen is known for it. The data stem from a study of cytomegalovirus exposure and HLA in healthy donors. Profiling relied on immunoSEQ multiplex PCR, and the TCRdb table lists in-frame clones only, not all of them. Here the sample spans about 160,000 clones, 95% to 97% being singletons. Trimming pared 0 bases from V and 7 bases from J, leaving 9 bases between. Germline V gene lookup returns CDR1 MNHEY and CDR2 SMNVEV (reference sequence). CDR3 length: 13 residues. Study outcomes and limitations: TCR sequences were mostly rare, though some public TCRs occurred in many donors. In vitro work confirmed that a few CMV-associated chains recognize CMV antigens. Reports showed the classifier diagnosing cytomegalovirus status with high specificity and sensitivity.

Sequences were obtained from PBMCs. This receptor was obtained from a woman younger than 30 in good health and CMV-seronegative. The chain is built from TRBV27 and TRBJ1-2, with a tentative D call TRBD1 (5 bases). CDR3 nucleotide sequence: TGTGCCAGCAGTTTATCCGGGGGATCTGGCTACACCTTC. This sequence encodes CASSLSGGSGYTF.